The entry below describes one TCR beta chain. Per the study methods: Cell counts per sample came from amplifying reference gene primers. Profiling relied on immunoSEQ multiplex PCR, and the TCRdb table lists in-frame clones only, not all of them. V, J and clone size are those of that table, while D and trimming were read from the DNA. The data hold 250,000 or so clones, with more than 75% observed a single time. The data originate from a study of blood T cell repertoires in COVID-19. Overall study: Material from acute and convalescent COVID-19 was sourced from the United States, Italy and Spain. T cells, B-cell-depleted T cells, or PBMCs provided the cDNA or gDNA that served as material.

Between the trimmed V and J ends, which lost 8 bases and 4 bases, there was a span of 16 bases. CDR1 is WSHSY and CDR2 is SAAADI in the germline V gene. The CDR3 spans 14 residues. The sequence derives from a man between 35 and 55 years old with active or convalescent COVID-19. Sequenced: peripheral blood. This chain connects TRBV10-2 to TRBJ2-3; D uncertain. The CDR3 reads CASLAGAGADTQYF. The DNA for the CDR3 is TGCGCCAGCCTGGCTGGCGCCGGAGCAGATACGCAGTATTTT.